This T cell receptor beta chain derives from a study of cytomegalovirus exposure and HLA in healthy donors (TCRdb year 2017). Context from the whole study: According to a later analysis, one platform produced both the 120 validation repertoires and the 666 repertoires of the first cohort. A separate validation cohort of roughly 120 different subjects was used in addition to the 666-subject first cohort. The aim of the study was to test whether cataloging public T cell receptors could identify signatures of past pathogen exposure. High-throughput TCR immunosequencing, statistical association of individual TCRs with disease status, and machine learning were combined to predict cytomegalovirus infection status. Overall results and qualifications from the work: The validation cohort had no HLA typing available for a later analysis, so co-occurrence within that cohort was assessed over all 120 or so repertoires. In vitro tests confirmed that a few of the cytomegalovirus-associated TCR beta chains recognize cytomegalovirus antigens. In the study, 150 to 200 TCR beta chains were listed as associated with cytomegalovirus. While some public TCRs were present in many individuals, most TCR sequences turned up only very rarely across donors. In both the original and validation cohorts, the classifier was reported to diagnose cytomegalovirus status with high specificity and sensitivity. The authors suggested that the approach could potentially be extended to other disease states and immunological phenotypes. Of the cluster scores, about 94% were above 0 in a later analysis, which found that TCRs clustered in the first cohort also tended to co-occur in the 120 validation repertoires.

Separate from the approximately 700-subject first cohort, the validation cohort of 120 subjects was the group to which the donors belonged. The CDR3, from cysteine to phenylalanine, totals 18 residues. The entry retains the CDR3 DNA only, 54 bases that are in frame from base 1. CDR1 and CDR2, per the germline V gene, are MGHRA and YSYEKL. V is clipped by 0 bases and J by 6 bases, and the sequence between their germline boundaries is 20 bases long. Concerning this clone: What this receptor recognizes is not known. The sample holds no much larger clone one base away, and base qualities are not on file.

The library was made by the immunoSEQ multiplex PCR assay. As for the authors' bioinformatics: A statistical classification framework was built to diagnose cytomegalovirus status from the catalog of TCR beta chain sequences. TCRdb limited this immuneACCESS table to in-frame rearrangements with V and J called. A share of clones is missing; checked studies link under half to unresolved V genes, and the rest is unexplained. D and trimming were read from the DNA, whereas the V and J calls and clone size are those reported in that table. This sample is represented by some 250,000 clones; 85% to 90% of them were singletons. The biggest ten clones account for 0.35% to 0.45% of the sample.

The sequenced material came from PBMCs. The sequence joins TRBV4-1 to TRBJ1-4; TRBD1 is possibly the D segment (6 matching bases). This sequence was found in a young woman in good health and CMV-seronegative. The DNA sequence follows: TGCGCCAGCAGCCAAGAAGAATTGGACCAGGGGTCGTATGAAAAACTGTTTTTT. This translates into CASSQEELDQGSYEKLFF.